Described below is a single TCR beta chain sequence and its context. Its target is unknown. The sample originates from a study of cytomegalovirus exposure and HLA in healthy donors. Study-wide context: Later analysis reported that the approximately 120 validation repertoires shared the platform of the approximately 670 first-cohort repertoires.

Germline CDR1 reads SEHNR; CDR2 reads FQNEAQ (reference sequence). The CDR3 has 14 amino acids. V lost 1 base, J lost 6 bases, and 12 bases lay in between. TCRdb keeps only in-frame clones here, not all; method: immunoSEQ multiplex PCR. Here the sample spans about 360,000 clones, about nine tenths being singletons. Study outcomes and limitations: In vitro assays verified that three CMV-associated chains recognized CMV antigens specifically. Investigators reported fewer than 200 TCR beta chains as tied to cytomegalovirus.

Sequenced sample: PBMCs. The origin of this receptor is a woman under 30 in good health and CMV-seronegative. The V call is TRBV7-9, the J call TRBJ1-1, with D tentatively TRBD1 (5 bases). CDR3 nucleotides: TGTGCCAGCAGCTTAGGGAGGGGCTTAGCTGAAGCTTTCTTT. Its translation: CASSLGRGLAEAFF. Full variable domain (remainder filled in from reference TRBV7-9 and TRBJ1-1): DTGVSQNPRHKITKRGQNVTFRCDPISEHNRLYWYRQTLGQGPEFLTYFQNEAQLEKSRLLSDRFSAERPKGSFSTLEIQRTEQGDSAMYLCASSLGRGLAEAFFGQGTRLTVV.